One sample yielded the 16 T cell receptor beta chains listed below, sequenced in a study of blood T cells in healthy people across ages. With a J-beta primer mix and a sample-barcoded 5' primer, a second PCR ran about 7 to 11 cycles. TCRdb fed the 5' RACE reads into MiXCR, producing one record per CDR3 protein. The sample consists of approximately 1,100,000 distinct CDR3 sequences, more than 35% of them appearing once. Sequencing was carried out using blood. The receptors derive from a woman aged 55-70 years in good health.

The rearrangement links TRBV7-9 to TRBJ2-1; 16 nucleotides match TRBD2. The V and J ends lost 6 bases and 12 bases, in that order; junction bases with no gene match: 14. Germline V CDR1 and CDR2: SEHNR, FQNEAQ (reference sequence). This CDR3 region has 17 residues. Here the CDR3 reads CASRPGWSGTSGRGQFF. The CDR3 DNA reads as TGTGCCAGCAGACCTGGTTGGAGCGGGACTAGCGGGAGGGGGCAGTTCTTC.

This clonotype came up a few times. This sequence joins TRBV27 and TRBJ2-1, with 16 bases fitting TRBD2. J was trimmed by 13 bases and V by 7 bases; bases with no gene match: 7. The CDR3 is made up of 14 amino acids. The V gene's germline CDR1 is MNHEY and CDR2 SMNVEV (reference sequence). DNA for the CDR3: TGTGCCAGCAACCCGGGACTAGCGGGAGGGCCTCAGTTCTTC. Protein product: CASNPGLAGGPQFF.

The rearrangement uses TRBV6-6 and TRBJ2-1; TRBD2 matches at 9 bases. Germline V lookup: CDR1 MNHNY, CDR2 SVGAGI (reference sequence). This CDR3 is 15 amino acids long. J lost 7 bases, V lost 5 bases, and 9 bases had no gene match. The CDR3 is CASSQAGGLSNEQFF. The CDR3 DNA reads as TGTGCCAGCAGTCAGGCGGGAGGGCTCAGTAATGAGCAGTTCTTC.

The chain joins TRBV9 to TRBJ2-5; tentatively, D is TRBD2 (7 bases). Trimming pared 0 bases from V and 4 bases from J, leaving 10 bases between. The CDR3 runs 14 residues. The germline CDR1 and CDR2 sequences are SGDLS and YYNGEE. The CDR3 sequence is CASSVDGGAETQYF. Here the CDR3 DNA reads TGTGCCAGCAGCGTAGATGGGGGGGCAGAGACCCAGTACTTC.

This clonotype was observed at least ten times. The J gene is TRBJ2-5, the V gene TRBV18, with 11 bases matching TRBD1. The V gene's germline CDR1 is KGHSH and CDR2 LQKENI. V lost 3 bases to trimming and J lost 2 bases; unmatched junction nucleotides: 2. The CDR3 sequence is 15 residues long. For the CDR3, the DNA is TGTGCCAGCTCACCGGACAGGGGGCGGCAAGAGACCCAGTACTTC. Protein sequence: CASSPDRGRQETQYF.

This chain links TRBV5-1 with TRBJ2-3, with 7 bases identical to TRBD1. V shed 4 bases, J shed 3 bases, and the junction held 8 bases outside the gene matches. The CDR3 is 15 residues long. CDR1 is SGHRS and CDR2 is YFSETQ in the germline V gene. The CDR3 region has the DNA TGCGCCAGCAGCCCGAGGGGACAGAGAACAGATACGCAGTATTTT. It yields the protein CASSPRGQRTDTQYF.

V is TRBV28 and J is TRBJ1-1, with no clear D. V lost 1 base and J 7 bases, leaving 10 bases between the germline ends. This CDR3 has 13 residues. Germline V gene sequence: CDR1 MDHEN, CDR2 SYDVKM. CDR3 in DNA: TGTGCCAGCAGTTTATCGAGGGCAGATGAAGCTTTCTTT. This gives the protein CASSLSRADEAFF.

This clonotype was counted between two and nine times. The genes are TRBV10-3 and TRBJ2-3, with 7 bases identical to TRBD1. V dropped 8 bases and J dropped 0; count of bases not matched to a gene: 5. Germline loops: CDR1 ENHRY, CDR2 SYGVKD. The CDR3 is 14 residues long. CDR3 region: CAIQQGLSTDTQYF. As DNA, the CDR3 is TGTGCCATCCAACAGGGGTTAAGCACAGATACGCAGTATTTT.

This clonotype was seen only a few times. The rearrangement joins TRBV12-3 or TRBV12-4 to TRBJ2-3; D is tentatively TRBD1 or TRBD2 (6 bases each). The V end was cut by 3 bases, the J end by 3 bases, with 13 bases between. The CDR3 loop spans 15 amino acids. CDR3 in DNA: TGTGCCAGCAGTTTTGGACTAACAGGGACAGATACGCAGTATTTT. Its translation: CASSFGLTGTDTQYF.

This clonotype was seen a handful of times. The chain combines TRBV12-3 or TRBV12-4 with TRBJ2-3; 7 positions agree with TRBD2. The ends lost 5 bases at V and 2 bases at J; junction bases unmatched: 7. CDR3 length: 15 amino acids. The CDR3 DNA sequence: TGTGCCAGCAGTAGACTAGCTCCTAACACAGATACGCAGTATTTT. Translation gives CASSRLAPNTDTQYF.

There are a few counts of this clonotype. CDR3 nucleotides: TGCGCCAGCAGCCAGCAATGGGGTGCAGAGCCCCAGCATTTT. Protein sequence: CASSQQWGAEPQHF. The V call is TRBV4-1, the J call TRBJ1-5; no clear D gene. CDR1 is MGHRA, CDR2 YSYEKL, per germline. This CDR3 contains 14 residues. V was trimmed by 3 bases and J by 8 bases, leaving 14 bases between them.

V and J are TRBV7-9 and TRBJ2-3; possible D gene TRBD1, 6 bases. The CDR3 has 16 residues. The germline gives CDR1 SEHNR, CDR2 FQNEAQ (reference sequence). The V end was cut by 4 bases, the J end by 6 bases, with 20 bases between. The CDR3 region is CASSSPGIGGRDTQYF. Here the CDR3 DNA reads TGTGCCAGCAGCTCACCGGGAATTGGGGGCCGCGATACGCAGTATTTT.

The chain recombines TRBV6-1 with TRBJ2-1; 10 bases fit TRBD2. V gave up 3 bases and J gave up 9 bases; unmatched junction bases: 8. There are 15 residues in the CDR3. The V gene's germline CDR1 is MNHNS and CDR2 SASEGT. The CDR3 loop reads CASSERASGSGEQFF. The DNA of the CDR3 is TGTGCCAGCAGTGAGAGGGCTAGCGGGAGTGGTGAGCAGTTCTTC.

This clonotype was counted between two and nine times. The chain employs TRBV12-5 and TRBJ2-6, with TRBD1 matching 9 bases. Germline values: CDR1 LGHNT, CDR2 FRNRAP. The CDR3 length is 18 residues. The V gene end was trimmed by 6 bases and the J gene end by 1 base; junction bases not matched to a gene: 10. The CDR3, as DNA: TGTGCTAGTGGGGCCACCGGGACAGGGTCTTCTGGGGCCAACGTCCTGACTTTC. It translates to CASGATGTGSSGANVLTF. The whole variable domain, filled in from reference TRBV12-5 and TRBJ2-6, reads DARVTQTPRHKVTEMGQEVTMRCQPILGHNTVFWYRQTMMQGLELLAYFRNRAPLDDSGMPKDRFSAEMPDATLATLKIQPSEPRDSAVYFCASGATGTGSSGANVLTFGAGSRLTVL.

The chain couples TRBV7-8 to TRBJ2-1; D is ambiguous. The CDR3 is 15 amino acids. From germline, CDR1 is SGHVS and CDR2 FQNEAQ. Between the trimmed V and J ends, which lost 0 bases and 13 bases, there was a span of 19 bases. Here the CDR3 reads CASSLAGPRQETQFF. DNA of the CDR3: TGTGCCAGCAGCTTAGCCGGGCCTCGCCAAGAGACCCAGTTCTTC.

The chain links TRBV2 to TRBJ1-5, with D perhaps matching TRBD1 (6 bases). CDR1 SNHLY and CDR2 FYNNEI come from the germline V gene. The CDR3 covers 13 residues. With 4 bases removed from V and 6 bases from J, the gap between germline ends came to 10 bases. The CDR3, as DNA: TGTGCCAGCAGTGCATTACAGGGTCAGCCCCAGCATTTT. Translated: CASSALQGQPQHF.